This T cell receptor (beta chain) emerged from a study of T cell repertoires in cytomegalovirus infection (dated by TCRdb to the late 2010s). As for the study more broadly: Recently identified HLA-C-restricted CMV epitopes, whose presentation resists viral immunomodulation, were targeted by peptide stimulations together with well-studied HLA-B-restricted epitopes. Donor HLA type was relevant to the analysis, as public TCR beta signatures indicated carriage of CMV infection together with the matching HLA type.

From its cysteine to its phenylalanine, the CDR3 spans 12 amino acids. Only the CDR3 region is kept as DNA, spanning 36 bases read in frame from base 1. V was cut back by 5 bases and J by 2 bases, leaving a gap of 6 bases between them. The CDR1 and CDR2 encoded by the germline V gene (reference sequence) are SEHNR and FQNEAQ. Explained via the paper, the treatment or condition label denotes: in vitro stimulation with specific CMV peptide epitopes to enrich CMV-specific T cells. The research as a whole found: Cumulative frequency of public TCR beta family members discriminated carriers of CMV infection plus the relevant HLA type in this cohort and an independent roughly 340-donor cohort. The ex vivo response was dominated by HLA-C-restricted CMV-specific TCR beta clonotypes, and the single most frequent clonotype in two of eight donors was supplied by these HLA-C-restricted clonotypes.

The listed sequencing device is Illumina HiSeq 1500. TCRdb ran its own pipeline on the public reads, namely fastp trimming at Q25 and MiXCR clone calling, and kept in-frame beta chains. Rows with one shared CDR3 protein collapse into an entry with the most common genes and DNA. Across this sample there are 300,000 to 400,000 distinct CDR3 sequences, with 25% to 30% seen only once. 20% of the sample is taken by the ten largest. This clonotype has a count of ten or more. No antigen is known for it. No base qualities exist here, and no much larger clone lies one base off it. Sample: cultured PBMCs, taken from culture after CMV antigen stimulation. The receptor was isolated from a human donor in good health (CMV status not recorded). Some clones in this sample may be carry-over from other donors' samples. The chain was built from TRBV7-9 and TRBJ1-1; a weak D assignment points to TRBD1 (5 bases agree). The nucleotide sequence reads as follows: TGTGCCAGCAGCCGGGGCAACACTGAAGCTTTCTTT. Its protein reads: CASSRGNTEAFF.